This is a list of T cell receptor beta chains from one sample in a study of T cell repertoires in cytomegalovirus infection. TCRdb fed the reads into MiXCR, producing one record per CDR3 protein. The data show 350,000 to 550,000 distinct CDR3 sequences, about 33% seen once. Sample: PBMCs. These receptors were taken from a human donor in good health (CMV status not recorded). Some clones in this sample may be carry-over from other donors' samples. Each CDR3 is given with its conserved first and last residue. A D gene is named only where the DNA matches it firmly. The size entry is marked missing in some rows and otherwise reads once, few, many or a size class.

V	J	D	size	CDR3	DNA
TRBV28	TRBJ1-1	.	.	CASSRSSAPNTEAFF	TGTGCCAGCAGCCGCTCCTCGGCCCCAAACACTGAAGCTTTCTTT
TRBV10-3	TRBJ2-1	.	.	CAISEAGVNEQFF	TGTGCCATCAGTGAGGCCGGAGTCAATGAGCAGTTCTTC
TRBV30	TRBJ2-7	.	.	CAWSAGSYEQYF	TGTGCCTGGAGCGCAGGGAGCTACGAGCAGTACTTC
TRBV2	TRBJ2-2	.	few	CASAPALAGTGELFF	TGTGCCAGTGCACCCGCCCTCGCCGGCACCGGGGAGCTGTTTTTT
TRBV15	TRBJ2-7	.	few	CATSTRGSYEQYF	TGTGCCACCAGCACCCGGGGGTCCTACGAGCAGTACTTC
TRBV7-9	TRBJ1-1	.	.	CASTSGENTEAFF	TGTGCCAGCACCTCCGGGGAGAACACTGAAGCTTTCTTT
TRBV9	TRBJ1-2	.	once	CASSEEGLAYGYTF	TGTGCCAGCAGCGAGGAGGGGTTAGCCTATGGCTACACCTTC
TRBV7-2	TRBJ1-2	TRBD1	many	CASSLDRGWHYGYTF	TGTGCCAGCAGCTTGGACAGGGGGTGGCACTATGGCTACACCTTC
TRBV19	TRBJ2-7	.	.	CASKKRTSSYEQYF	TGTGCCAGTAAAAAACGGACCAGTTCCTACGAGCAGTACTTC
TRBV27	TRBJ2-7	.	few	CASTGDAYEQYF	TGTGCCAGCACGGGGGACGCCTACGAGCAGTACTTC
TRBV20-1	TRBJ1-1	.	few	CSAHQGNVMNTEAFF	TGCAGTGCTCACCAGGGGAATGTGATGAACACTGAAGCTTTCTTT
TRBV28	TRBJ2-3	TRBD2	few	CASSKTLGSTSGGTDTQYF	TGTGCCAGCAGTAAGACTCTCGGGTCTACTAGCGGGGGCACAGATACGCAGTATTTT
TRBV12-3/TRBV12-4	TRBJ2-1	TRBD2	many	CASNLLAGSNEQFF	TGTGCCAGCAACCTGCTAGCGGGGTCCAATGAGCAGTTCTTC
TRBV6-1	TRBJ2-1	.	many	CASRDTPPYNEQFF	TGTGCCAGCAGAGATACCCCCCCTTACAATGAGCAGTTCTTC
TRBV7-2	TRBJ2-3	.	few	CASIRRAGSTDTQYF	TGTGCCAGCATACGTCGGGCGGGATCCACAGATACGCAGTATTTT
TRBV12-3/TRBV12-4	TRBJ2-1	TRBD2	.	CASSFLAGLYNEQFF	TGTGCCAGCAGTTTCCTAGCGGGGCTATACAATGAGCAGTTCTTC
TRBV20-1	TRBJ1-6	.	.	CSAWSSYNSPLHF	TGCAGTGCATGGAGCTCCTATAATTCACCCCTCCACTTT
TRBV7-2	TRBJ2-3	TRBD1	many	CASSSRTGRGRRTDTQYF	TGTGCCAGCAGCTCCAGGACAGGGCGTGGCCGGCGGACAGATACGCAGTATTTT
TRBV12-3/TRBV12-4	TRBJ2-5	.	.	CASTFADPRTQYF	TGTGCCAGCACTTTCGCGGACCCACGGACCCAGTACTTC
TRBV6-2/TRBV6-3	TRBJ1-1	.	few	CASSLNRVGANTEAFF	TGTGCCAGCAGCCTGAACAGGGTAGGGGCCAACACTGAAGCTTTCTTT
TRBV18	TRBJ1-1	.	few	CASGGGLGTEAFF	TGTGCCAGCGGAGGGGGATTGGGTACTGAAGCTTTCTTT
TRBV2	TRBJ1-4	.	.	CASSERDNVKLFF	TGTGCCAGCAGTGAACGGGATAATGTAAAACTGTTTTTT
TRBV14	TRBJ2-2	.	few	CASSQVGLHPGELFF	TGTGCCAGCAGCCAAGTAGGGCTGCACCCCGGGGAGCTGTTTTTT